Detailed here is one T cell receptor (beta chain). Its specificity is not known. These data belong to a study of T cells expressing NK-cell markers. The wider study: It was sorted CD3+CD56-NKG2C+, CD3+CD56+NKG2C- and CD3+CD56+NKG2C+ T cells that provided the TCR beta repertoires. Of eight sequenced donors, seven were HCMV-seropositive and one HCMV-seronegative. Overall study findings and caveats: NKG2C+ dominant clonotypes from 5 or 6 donors made up roughly 1.0-7.0% of CD8+ T cells.

For TCR beta, cDNA was produced by 5'RACE template switching with UMIs. Each CDR3 protein gets one entry in TCRdb, which reprocessed the 5' RACE reads and gives no DNA. The sample is made up of about half a million distinct CDR3 sequences, and the top ten hold almost 1.5% of it. The CDR3 is made up of 15 amino acids. The germline CDR1 and CDR2 sequences are SGHRS and YFSETQ. The sequencing sample was made of blood T cells: a sorted CD56 or NKG2C T cell subset, CD4+ or CD8+ T cells, or bulk PBMC T cells (not recorded which). This rearrangement joins TRBV5-1 to TRBJ2-7; TCRdb proposes TRBD2, but this gene call is untestable without DNA. The clonotype comes from a woman aged 50 to 60 in good health. CDR3 in amino acids: CASSSGGSGRYEQYF. Filled out from reference TRBV5-1 and TRBJ2-7, the complete variable domain reads KAGVTQTPRYLIKTRGQQVTLSCSPISGHRSVSWYQQTPGQGLQFLFEYFSETQRNKGNFPGRFSGRQFSNSRSEMNVSTLELGDSALYLCASSSGGSGRYEQYFGPGTRLTVT.